These T cell receptor beta chains were read from a single sample in a study of T cell responses to AZD1222 COVID-19 vaccine. The method was immunoSEQ multiplex PCR; TCRdb's version includes in-frame clones alone and lacks a portion of them. The table shows about 31,000 clones, with 88% occurring only once. The sequencing here drew on peripheral blood, taken 28 days after the second AZD1222 dose. The source of these receptors is an adult who received the AZD1222 COVID-19 vaccine. Each CDR3 is given with its conserved first and last residue. A D gene is named only where the DNA matches it firmly. Expanded clones are given a class, and other clones once, few, many or no size at all.

size: NA; J: TRBJ2-1; D: TRBD2; V: TRBV5-6; DNA: TGTGCCAGCAGCCGGACTAGCGGCGATGAGCAGTTCTTC; CDR3: CASSRTSGDEQFF
size: once; J: TRBJ1-1; D: NA; V: TRBV15; DNA: TGTGCCACCAGCAGAGAGGCCAGGGGATCCGAAGCTTTCTTT; CDR3: CATSREARGSEAFF
size: NA; J: TRBJ1-3; D: NA; V: TRBV21-1; DNA: TGTGCCAGCAGCGGAAAAAAGGGGTCGGGGGCTGGAAACACCATATATTTT; CDR3: CASSGKKGSGAGNTIYF
size: NA; J: TRBJ1-1; D: NA; V: TRBV11-3; DNA: TGTGCCAGCAGCTTAGTCCCCGACAGCGTGAAAGCTTTCTTT; CDR3: CASSLVPDSVKAFF
size: NA; J: TRBJ2-5; D: TRBD2; V: TRBV6-1; DNA: TGTGCCAGCAGTGAAGCGTTTCAGCTAGCGGGGGCCCACCAAGAGACCCAGTACTTC; CDR3: CASSEAFQLAGAHQETQYF
size: NA; J: TRBJ2-3; D: NA; V: TRBV4-3; DNA: TGCGCCAGCAGCCAAGGAACCGGGACCCTAAGCACAGATACGCAGTATTTT; CDR3: CASSQGTGTLSTDTQYF
size: NA; J: TRBJ1-2; D: NA; V: TRBV12-3/TRBV12-4; DNA: TGTGCCAGCAGTTCCTCAGGGTACGGCTACACCTTC; CDR3: CASSSSGYGYTF
size: NA; J: TRBJ1-1; D: NA; V: TRBV12-3/TRBV12-4; DNA: TGTGCCAGCAAGGGGAGACCTCCTGAAGCTTTCTTT; CDR3: CASKGRPPEAFF
size: NA; J: TRBJ2-5; D: NA; V: TRBV5-5; DNA: TGTGCCAGCAGCTTTAGCTCGTCCCCGCAAGAGACCCAGTACTTC; CDR3: CASSFSSSPQETQYF
size: NA; J: TRBJ1-2; D: NA; V: TRBV12-3/TRBV12-4; DNA: TGTGCCAGCAGCTTAGGGGGGGGATATGGCTACACCTTC; CDR3: CASSLGGGYGYTF
size: few; J: TRBJ1-2; D: NA; V: TRBV9; DNA: TGTGCCAGCAGCGACCGTGTCGGCTACACCTTC; CDR3: CASSDRVGYTF
size: NA; J: TRBJ2-5; D: NA; V: TRBV4-3; DNA: TGCGCCAGCAGCCAAGATAGAGTGAGAGAGACCCAGTACTTC; CDR3: CASSQDRVRETQYF
size: NA; J: TRBJ1-3; D: NA; V: TRBV4-3; DNA: TGCGCCAGCAGCCAAGCAGGAGGAAACACCATATATTTT; CDR3: CASSQAGGNTIYF
size: NA; J: TRBJ1-3; D: NA; V: TRBV5-1; DNA: TGCGCCAGCAGCTTTTTTTCGGCGGGCTCTGGAAACACCATATATTTT; CDR3: CASSFFSAGSGNTIYF
size: NA; J: TRBJ1-5; D: TRBD1; V: TRBV7-9; DNA: TGTGCCAGCAGCTGGGGACAGGGCCCCCAGCATTTT; CDR3: CASSWGQGPQHF
size: NA; J: TRBJ2-2; D: NA; V: TRBV6-5; DNA: TGTGCCAGCAGTTACATGCAGGCCACCACCGGGGAGCTGTTTTTT; CDR3: CASSYMQATTGELFF